These 7 T cell receptor beta chains share one sample of origin, sequenced in a study of patients and donors after allogeneic stem cell transplantation. TCRdb analysed the RT-PCR reads with MiXCR anew, one entry per CDR3 protein. Here the sample spans about 200,000 distinct CDR3 sequences, around two fifths being singletons. Sequencing was performed on blood, either unsorted or a sorted T cell fraction (not recorded which). Receptor source: a human donor who was either an allogeneic HSCT recipient or a stem cell or donor lymphocyte infusion donor (not recorded which). It is not recorded whose cells these are; they may come from a transplant donor.

The V call is TRBV4-1, the J call TRBJ1-2; D ambiguous. The CDR3 length is 14 residues. The germline V and J ends were trimmed by 1 base and 4 bases, with 10 bases remaining between them. CDR1 and CDR2 from the germline V gene are MGHRA and YSYEKL. CDR3: CASSQGDKLYGYTF. CDR3 coding DNA: TGCGCCAGCAGCCAAGGCGACAAGCTCTATGGCTACACCTTC.

The rearrangement uses TRBV27 and TRBJ1-5; a weak D match, TRBD1 (5 bases). Trimming removed 4 bases from V and 0 bases from J, with 16 bases in between. The CDR3 is 17 amino acids. Germline V gives CDR1 MNHEY, CDR2 SMNVEV (reference sequence). The CDR3 DNA reads as TGTGCCAGCAGTTCGTCAAATACAGGCTATAGCAATCAGCCCCAGCATTTT. Translated: CASSSSNTGYSNQPQHF.

The chain links TRBV7-2 to TRBJ1-2; D not certain. Per germline, CDR1 SGHTA and CDR2 FQGNSA. V dropped 1 base and J dropped 8 bases, with 8 bases sitting between them. The CDR3 length is 12 residues. Here the CDR3 reads CASSLGEWGYTF. In DNA form, the CDR3 reads TGTGCCAGCAGCTTAGGGGAATGGGGCTACACCTTC.

The gene calls are TRBV27 and TRBJ1-4, with D tentatively TRBD1 (5 bases). Trimming pared 7 bases from V and 7 bases from J, leaving 13 bases between. Germline CDR1 is MNHEY and CDR2 is SMNVEV (reference sequence). This CDR3 has 13 amino acids. The chain's CDR3 is CASKFRVGEKLFF. In DNA form, the CDR3 reads TGTGCCAGCAAGTTCAGGGTGGGTGAAAAACTGTTTTTT.

This clonotype was seen a few times. V is TRBV3-1 and J is TRBJ1-3, with 8 bases fitting TRBD1. The junction had 11 bases not matched to a gene; V was cut back by 5 bases and J by 2 bases. The length of the CDR3 is 17 residues. CDR1 and CDR2 (germline): LGHDT, YNNKEL (reference sequence). CDR3 bases: TGTGCCAGCAGCTCCGTCCTTCAGGGGGCCGCTGGAAACACCATATATTTT. Its protein is CASSSVLQGAAGNTIYF.

In its sample, this clonotype was seen a few times. This chain links TRBV6-6 with TRBJ1-5; D remains unclear. The CDR3 sequence is 14 residues long. Trimming pared 0 bases from V and 2 bases from J, leaving 5 bases between. CDR1 is MNHNY and CDR2 is SVGAGI in the germline V gene (reference sequence). Here the CDR3 DNA reads TGTGCCAGCAGTTACTCGGATGGCAATCAGCCCCAGCATTTT. Residues: CASSYSDGNQPQHF.

The rearrangement links TRBV4-3 to TRBJ1-6; TRBD1 aligns across 7 bases. J was trimmed by 0 bases and V by 0 bases; bases with no gene match: 5. CDR1 and CDR2 (germline): LGHNA, YSLEER. The CDR3 has 18 residues. The CDR3 coding sequence is TGCGCCAGCAGCCAAGAACCAGGGGGAAGCTCCTATAATTCACCCCTCCACTTT. Residues: CASSQEPGGSSYNSPLHF.